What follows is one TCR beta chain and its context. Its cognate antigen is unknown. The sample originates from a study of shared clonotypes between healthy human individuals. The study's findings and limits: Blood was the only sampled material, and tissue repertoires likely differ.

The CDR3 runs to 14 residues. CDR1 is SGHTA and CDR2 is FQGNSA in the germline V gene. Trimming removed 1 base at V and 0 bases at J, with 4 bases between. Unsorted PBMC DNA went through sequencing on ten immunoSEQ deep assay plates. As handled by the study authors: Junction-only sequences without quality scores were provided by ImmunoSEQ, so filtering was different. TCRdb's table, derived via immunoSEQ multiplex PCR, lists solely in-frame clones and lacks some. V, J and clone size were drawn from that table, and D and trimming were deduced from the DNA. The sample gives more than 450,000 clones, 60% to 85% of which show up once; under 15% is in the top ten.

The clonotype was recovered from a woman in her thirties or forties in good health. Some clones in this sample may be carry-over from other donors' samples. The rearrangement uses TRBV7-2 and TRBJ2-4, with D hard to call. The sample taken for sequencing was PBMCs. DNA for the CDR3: TGTGCCAGCAGCTTAGTGATAGCCAAAAACATTCAGTACTTC. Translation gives CASSLVIAKNIQYF. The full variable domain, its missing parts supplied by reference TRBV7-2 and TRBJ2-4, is GAGVSQSPSNKVTEKGKDVELRCDPISGHTALYWYRQSLGQGLEFLIYFQGNSAPDKSGLPSDRFSAERTGGSVSTLTIQRTQQEDSAVYLCASSLVIAKNIQYFGAGTRLSVL.